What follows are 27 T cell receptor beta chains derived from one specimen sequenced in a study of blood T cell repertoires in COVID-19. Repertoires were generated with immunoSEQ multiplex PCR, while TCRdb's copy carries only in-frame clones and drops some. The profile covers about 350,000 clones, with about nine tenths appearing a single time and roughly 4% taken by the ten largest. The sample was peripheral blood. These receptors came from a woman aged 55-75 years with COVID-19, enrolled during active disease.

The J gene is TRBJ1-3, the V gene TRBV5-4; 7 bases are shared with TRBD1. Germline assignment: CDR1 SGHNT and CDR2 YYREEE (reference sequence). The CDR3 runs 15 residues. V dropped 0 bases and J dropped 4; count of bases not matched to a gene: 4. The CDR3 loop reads CASSLAQGTGNTIYF. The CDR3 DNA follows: TGTGCCAGCAGCTTGGCACAGGGGACAGGAAACACCATATATTTT.

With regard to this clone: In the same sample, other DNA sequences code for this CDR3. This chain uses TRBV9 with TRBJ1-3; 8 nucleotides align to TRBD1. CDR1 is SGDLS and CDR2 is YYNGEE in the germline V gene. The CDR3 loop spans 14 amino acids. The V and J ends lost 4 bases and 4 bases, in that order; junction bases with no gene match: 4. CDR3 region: CASSSGQGGNTIYF. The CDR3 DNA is TGTGCCAGCAGCTCCGGACAGGGCGGAAACACCATATATTTT.

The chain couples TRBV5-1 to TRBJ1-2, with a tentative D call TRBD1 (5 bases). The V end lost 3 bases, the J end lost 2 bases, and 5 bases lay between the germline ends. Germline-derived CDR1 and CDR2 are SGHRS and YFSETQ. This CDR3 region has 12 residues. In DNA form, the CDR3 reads TGCGCCAGCAGCTCAGGGAACTATGGCTACACCTTC. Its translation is CASSSGNYGYTF.

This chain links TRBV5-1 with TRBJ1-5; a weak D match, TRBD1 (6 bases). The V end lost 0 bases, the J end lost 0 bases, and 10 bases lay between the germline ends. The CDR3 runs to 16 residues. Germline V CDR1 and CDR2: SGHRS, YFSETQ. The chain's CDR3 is CASSLGEDSSNQPQHF. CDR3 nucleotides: TGCGCCAGCAGCTTGGGTGAGGACAGTAGCAATCAGCCCCAGCATTTT.

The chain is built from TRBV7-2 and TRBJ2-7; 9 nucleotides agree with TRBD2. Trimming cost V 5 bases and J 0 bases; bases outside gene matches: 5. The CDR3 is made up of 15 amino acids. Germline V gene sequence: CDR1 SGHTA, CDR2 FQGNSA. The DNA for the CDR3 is TGTGCCAGCAGCCGCGGGGGGGTCAGCTCCTACGAGCAGTACTTC. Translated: CASSRGGVSSYEQYF.

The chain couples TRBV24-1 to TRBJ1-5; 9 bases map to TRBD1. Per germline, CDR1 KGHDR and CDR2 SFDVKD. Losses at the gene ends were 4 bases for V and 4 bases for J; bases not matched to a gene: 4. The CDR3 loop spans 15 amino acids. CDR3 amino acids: CATSDPGTGNQPQHF. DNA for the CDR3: TGTGCCACCAGTGACCCTGGGACAGGGAATCAGCCCCAGCATTTT.

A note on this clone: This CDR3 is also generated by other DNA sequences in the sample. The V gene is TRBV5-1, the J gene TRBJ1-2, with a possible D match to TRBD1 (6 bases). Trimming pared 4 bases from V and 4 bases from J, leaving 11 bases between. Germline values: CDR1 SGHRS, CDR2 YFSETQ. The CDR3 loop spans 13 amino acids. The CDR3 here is CASSLDSSYGYTF. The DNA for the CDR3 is TGCGCCAGCAGCCTGGACAGCTCCTATGGCTACACCTTC.

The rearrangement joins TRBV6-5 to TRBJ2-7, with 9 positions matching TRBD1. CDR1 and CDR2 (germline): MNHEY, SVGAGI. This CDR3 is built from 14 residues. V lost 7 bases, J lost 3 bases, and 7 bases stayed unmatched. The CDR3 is CASNPGQGFYEQYF. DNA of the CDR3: TGTGCCAGCAACCCGGGACAGGGCTTCTACGAGCAGTACTTC.

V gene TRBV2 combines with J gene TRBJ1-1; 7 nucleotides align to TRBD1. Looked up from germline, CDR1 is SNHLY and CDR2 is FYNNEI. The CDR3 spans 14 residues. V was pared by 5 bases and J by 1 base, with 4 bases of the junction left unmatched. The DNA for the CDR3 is TGTGCCAGCAGTCTACAGGGGAGGAACACTGAAGCTTTCTTT. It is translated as CASSLQGRNTEAFF.

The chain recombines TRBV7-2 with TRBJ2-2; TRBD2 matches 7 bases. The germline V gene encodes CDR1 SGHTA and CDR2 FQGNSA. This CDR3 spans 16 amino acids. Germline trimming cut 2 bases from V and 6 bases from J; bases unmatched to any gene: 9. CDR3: CASSLIPDRGAGELFF. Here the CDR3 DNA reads TGTGCCAGCAGCTTAATCCCAGACCGGGGGGCCGGGGAGCTGTTTTTT.

CDR3 sequence reads: CASGWRSQSPLHF. CDR3 sequence (DNA): TGTGCCAGCGGGTGGAGGTCTCAATCACCCCTCCACTTT. This rearrangement joins TRBV2 to TRBJ1-6; no clear D. Trimming pared 8 bases from V and 10 bases from J, leaving 15 bases between. The CDR3 length is 13 residues. Looked up from germline, CDR1 is SNHLY and CDR2 is FYNNEI.

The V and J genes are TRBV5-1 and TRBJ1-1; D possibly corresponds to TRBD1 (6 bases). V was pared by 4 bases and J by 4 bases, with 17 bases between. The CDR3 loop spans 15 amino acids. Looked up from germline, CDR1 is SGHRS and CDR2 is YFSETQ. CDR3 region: CASSLRTETGTEAFF. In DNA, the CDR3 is TGCGCCAGCAGCCTTAGGACAGAAACGGGCACTGAAGCTTTCTTT.

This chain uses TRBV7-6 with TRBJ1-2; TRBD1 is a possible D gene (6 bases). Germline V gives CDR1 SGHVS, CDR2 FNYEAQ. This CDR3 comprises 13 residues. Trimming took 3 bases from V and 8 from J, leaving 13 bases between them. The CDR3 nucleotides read TGTGCCAGCAGCTTCAGGGGCTCGGGCGGCTACACCTTC. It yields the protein CASSFRGSGGYTF.

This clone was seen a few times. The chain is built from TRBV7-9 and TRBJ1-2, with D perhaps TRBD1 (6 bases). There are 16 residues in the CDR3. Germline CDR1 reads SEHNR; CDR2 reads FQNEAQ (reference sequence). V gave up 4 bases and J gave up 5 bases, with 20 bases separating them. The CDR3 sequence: CASSSFRDKRPYGYTF. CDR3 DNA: TGTGCCAGCAGCTCGTTCCGGGACAAAAGACCGTATGGCTACACCTTC.

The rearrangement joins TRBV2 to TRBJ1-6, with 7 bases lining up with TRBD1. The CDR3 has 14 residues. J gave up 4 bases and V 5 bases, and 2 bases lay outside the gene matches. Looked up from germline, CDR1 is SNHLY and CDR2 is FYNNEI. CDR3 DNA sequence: TGTGCCAGCAGTTGGGACAGTTATAATTCACCCCTCCACTTT. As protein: CASSWDSYNSPLHF.

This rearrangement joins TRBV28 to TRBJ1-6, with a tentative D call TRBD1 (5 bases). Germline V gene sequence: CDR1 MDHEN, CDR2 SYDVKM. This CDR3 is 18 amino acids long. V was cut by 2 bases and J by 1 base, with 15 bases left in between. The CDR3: CASSLRVGRPSYNSPLHF. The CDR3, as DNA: TGTGCCAGCAGTTTAAGGGTGGGGCGCCCTTCCTATAATTCACCCCTCCACTTT.

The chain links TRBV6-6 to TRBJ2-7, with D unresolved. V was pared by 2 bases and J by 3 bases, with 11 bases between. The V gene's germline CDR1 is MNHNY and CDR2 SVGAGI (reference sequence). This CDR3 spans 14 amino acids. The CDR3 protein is CASSYKSDFYEQYF. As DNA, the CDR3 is TGTGCCAGCAGTTACAAGTCAGACTTCTACGAGCAGTACTTC.

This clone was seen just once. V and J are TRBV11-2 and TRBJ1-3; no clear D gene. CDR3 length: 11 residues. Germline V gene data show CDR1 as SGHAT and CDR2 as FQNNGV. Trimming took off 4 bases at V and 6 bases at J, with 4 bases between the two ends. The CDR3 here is CASSSVNTIYF. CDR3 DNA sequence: TGTGCCAGCAGCTCCGTAAACACCATATATTTT.

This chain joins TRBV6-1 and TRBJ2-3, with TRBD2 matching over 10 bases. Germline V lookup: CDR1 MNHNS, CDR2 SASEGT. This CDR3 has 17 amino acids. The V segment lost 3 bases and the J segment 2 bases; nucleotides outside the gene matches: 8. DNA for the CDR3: TGTGCCAGCAGTGAGCCTATAGCGGGGGGACTCACAGATACGCAGTATTTT. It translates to CASSEPIAGGLTDTQYF.

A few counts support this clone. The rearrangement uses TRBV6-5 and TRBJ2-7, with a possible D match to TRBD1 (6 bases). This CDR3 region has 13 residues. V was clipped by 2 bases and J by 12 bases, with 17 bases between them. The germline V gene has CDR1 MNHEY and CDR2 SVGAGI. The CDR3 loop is CASSYTKGDRAYF. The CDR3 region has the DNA TGTGCCAGCAGTTACACTAAGGGGGATCGAGCGTACTTC.

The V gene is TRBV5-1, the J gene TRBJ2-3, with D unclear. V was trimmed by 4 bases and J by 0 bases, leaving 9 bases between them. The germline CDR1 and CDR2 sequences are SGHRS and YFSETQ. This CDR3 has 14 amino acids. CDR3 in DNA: TGCGCCAGCAGCGCGGTGCCGAGCACAGATACGCAGTATTTT. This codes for CASSAVPSTDTQYF. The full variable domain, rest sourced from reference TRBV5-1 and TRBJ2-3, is KAGVTQTPRYLIKTRGQQVTLSCSPISGHRSVSWYQQTPGQGLQFLFEYFSETQRNKGNFPGRFSGRQFSNSRSEMNVSTLELGDSALYLCASSAVPSTDTQYFGPGTRLTVL.

The CDR3 spells CASSSLGGTGRDEQFF. The CDR3 nucleotides read TGTGCCAGCAGCTCCTTAGGGGGGACAGGGAGGGATGAGCAGTTCTTC. V is TRBV7-3 and J is TRBJ2-1; 9 bases agree with TRBD1. With V trimmed by 4 bases and J by 8 bases, 12 bases remained unmatched. Germline V lookup: CDR1 SGHTA, CDR2 FQGTGA. CDR3 size: 16 residues. Full variable domain (missing parts from reference TRBV7-3 and TRBJ2-1): GAGVSQTPSNKVTEKGKYVELRCDPISGHTALYWYRQSLGQGPEFLIYFQGTGAADDSGLPNDRFFAVRPEGSVSTLKIQRTERGDSAVYLCASSSLGGTGRDEQFFGPGTRLTVL.

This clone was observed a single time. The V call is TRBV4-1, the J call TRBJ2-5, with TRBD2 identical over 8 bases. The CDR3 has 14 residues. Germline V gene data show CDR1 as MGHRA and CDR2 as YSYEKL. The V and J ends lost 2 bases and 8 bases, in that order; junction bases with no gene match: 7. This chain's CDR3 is CASSQTGTRETQYF. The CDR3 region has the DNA TGCGCCAGCAGCCAAACCGGGACTAGAGAAACCCAGTACTTC.

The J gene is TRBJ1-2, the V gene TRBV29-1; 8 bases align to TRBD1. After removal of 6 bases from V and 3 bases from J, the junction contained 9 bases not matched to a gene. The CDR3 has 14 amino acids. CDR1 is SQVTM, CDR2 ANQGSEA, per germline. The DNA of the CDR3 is TGCAGCGTCGGAACTACAGGGGGAGACTATGGCTACACCTTC. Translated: CSVGTTGGDYGYTF.

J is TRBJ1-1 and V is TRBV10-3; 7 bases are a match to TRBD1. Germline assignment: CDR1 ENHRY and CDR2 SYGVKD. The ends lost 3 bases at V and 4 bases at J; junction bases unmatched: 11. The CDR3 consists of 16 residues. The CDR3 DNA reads TGTGCCATCAGTGACCCCGGGGACAGTCGGGGCACTGAAGCTTTCTTT. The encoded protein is CAISDPGDSRGTEAFF.

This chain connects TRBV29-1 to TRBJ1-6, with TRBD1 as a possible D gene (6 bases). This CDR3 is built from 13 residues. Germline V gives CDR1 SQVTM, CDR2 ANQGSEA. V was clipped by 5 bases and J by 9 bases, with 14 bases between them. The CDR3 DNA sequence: TGCAGCGTTACCACAGGGCAATCTTCACCCCTCCACTTT. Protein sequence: CSVTTGQSSPLHF.

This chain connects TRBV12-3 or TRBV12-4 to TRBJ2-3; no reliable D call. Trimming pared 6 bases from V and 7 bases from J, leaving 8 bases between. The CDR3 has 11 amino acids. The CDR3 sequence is CASSLSYTQYF. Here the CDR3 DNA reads TGTGCCAGCAGCCTATCTTATACGCAGTATTTT.